These 31 T cell receptor beta chains were all obtained from the same sample, sequenced in a study of control samples from healthy donors and cancer patients. The protocol was immunoSEQ multiplex PCR, while the TCRdb copy is restricted to in-frame clones and leaves out a portion. The table lists 65,000 to 95,000 clones, about 90% of them singletons. Sequenced sample: blood. The origin of the receptors is a man aged 45 to 65 in good health.

V usage is TRBV9 and J usage is TRBJ1-4, with TRBD1 matching over 7 bases. Germline V CDR1 and CDR2: SGDLS, YYNGEE. The CDR3 is 17 residues long. Trimming removed 0 bases from V and 6 bases from J; junction bases left unmatched: 11. This CDR3 reads CASSVGTGADGDEKLFF. The DNA for the CDR3 is TGTGCCAGCAGCGTAGGTACAGGGGCGGACGGTGATGAAAAACTGTTTTTT.

As regards this clone: The sample carries other DNA sequences with the same CDR3. The genes are TRBV11-2 and TRBJ2-1; D remains unclear. Between the trimmed V and J ends, which lost 5 bases and 4 bases, there was a span of 3 bases. Germline assignment: CDR1 SGHAT and CDR2 FQNNGV. This CDR3 region has 11 residues. Written as DNA, the CDR3 is TGTGCCAGCAGCGAATACAATGAGCAGTTCTTC. This gives the protein CASSEYNEQFF.

The V and J genes are TRBV19 and TRBJ2-3, with a tentative D call TRBD2 (7 bases). The CDR3 is 16 residues long. Trimming removed 3 bases from V and 1 base from J, with 14 bases in between. Per germline, CDR1 LNHDA and CDR2 SQIVND (reference sequence). The CDR3 DNA follows: TGTGCCAGTAGTATCTTTCGGGGGGCCCGCACAGATACGCAGTATTTT. As protein: CASSIFRGARTDTQYF.

The CDR3 DNA is TGTGCCAGCAGACTCTACGGGGAGCTGTTTTTT. It is translated as CASRLYGELFF. V is TRBV6-5 and J is TRBJ2-2; the D is unclear. The germline V gene has CDR1 MNHEY and CDR2 SVGAGI. CDR3 length: 11 residues. V lost 6 bases to trimming and J lost 7 bases, with 6 bases between them.

V is TRBV11-2 and J is TRBJ2-5, with D hard to call. The CDR3 has 12 residues. Germline V CDR1 and CDR2: SGHAT, FQNNGV. Trimming took off 4 bases at V and 4 bases at J, with 7 bases between the two ends. In DNA, the CDR3 is TGTGCCAGCAGCTCGAACCGAGAGACCCAGTACTTC. Residues: CASSSNRETQYF.

The V gene is TRBV18, the J gene TRBJ2-5; TRBD2 aligns across 10 bases. The CDR3 contains 18 residues. The ends lost 0 bases at V and 4 bases at J; junction bases unmatched: 11. Germline loops: CDR1 KGHSH, CDR2 LQKENI. The CDR3 DNA is TGTGCCAGCTCACCACCTGGGGGATCTAGCGGGGGACGAGAGACCCAGTACTTC. The encoded protein is CASSPPGGSSGGRETQYF.

The rearrangement uses TRBV7-2 and TRBJ1-5, with 9 bases that match TRBD1. The J segment lost 0 bases and the V segment lost 3 bases, leaving 3 bases of the junction unmatched. Germline V CDR1 and CDR2: SGHTA, FQGNSA. The length of the CDR3 is 16 residues. CDR3 sequence reads: CASSLGQGYSNQPQHF. DNA of the CDR3: TGTGCCAGCAGCTTGGGACAGGGCTATAGCAATCAGCCCCAGCATTTT. The full variable domain, in which reference TRBV7-2 and TRBJ1-5 provide the parts outside the CDR3, is GAGVSQSPSNKVTEKGKDVELRCDPISGHTALYWYRQSLGQGLEFLIYFQGNSAPDKSGLPSDRFSAERTGGSVSTLTIQRTQQEDSAVYLCASSLGQGYSNQPQHFGDGTRLSIL.

V usage is TRBV24-1 and J usage is TRBJ2-3; 16 bases agree with TRBD2. The junction had 3 bases not matched to a gene; V was cut back by 3 bases and J by 10 bases. The CDR3 totals 15 residues. The germline V gene encodes CDR1 KGHDR and CDR2 SFDVKD. DNA of the CDR3: TGTGCCACCAGTGATCCCGGGACTAGCGGGGGGGCGCAGTATTTT. Its protein is CATSDPGTSGGAQYF.

The J gene is TRBJ2-1, the V gene TRBV19, with 7 nucleotides matching TRBD2. CDR1 LNHDA and CDR2 SQIVND come from the germline V gene (reference sequence). The CDR3 runs 15 residues. V lost 5 bases, J lost 7 bases, and 11 bases stayed unmatched. The CDR3 DNA is TGTGCCAGTAGTTTTCTAGTGGGAGGGAGAAATGAGCAGTTCTTC. Its translation: CASSFLVGGRNEQFF.

The chain links TRBV6-1 to TRBJ1-3; 8 bases match TRBD1. The CDR3 loop spans 14 amino acids. With 2 bases clipped from V and 6 bases from J, the junction kept 3 bases outside the gene matches. Germline loops: CDR1 MNHNS, CDR2 SASEGT. The CDR3 reads CASSERQGLNTIYF. The DNA for the CDR3 is TGTGCCAGCAGTGAACGACAGGGGCTAAACACCATATATTTT.

The rearrangement links TRBV30 to TRBJ1-1, with TRBD1 matching 7 bases. CDR1 is GTSNPN, CDR2 SVGIG, per germline (reference sequence). V was clipped by 1 base and J by 10 bases; unmatched bases: 6. The CDR3 has 12 amino acids. CDR3 in DNA: TGTGCCTGGAGTGGGGGGGACAGAAGAGCTTTCTTT. This encodes CAWSGGDRRAFF.

There are a few counts of this clone. CDR3 sequence: CATRDSISFEKLFF. The CDR3, as DNA: TGTGCCACCAGGGACAGCATAAGCTTTGAAAAACTGTTTTTT. The rearrangement uses TRBV15 and TRBJ1-4; TRBD1 is a possible D gene (6 bases). The CDR3 totals 14 residues. Trimming cost V 6 bases and J 7 bases, with 15 bases left between them. Germline V lookup: CDR1 LNHNV, CDR2 YYDKDF (reference sequence).

The chain employs TRBV27 and TRBJ2-7; tentatively, D is TRBD1 (5 bases). The CDR3 runs 13 residues. Trimming shortened V by 3 bases and J by 4 bases, and 10 bases separated the two germline ends. Germline V gene data show CDR1 as MNHEY and CDR2 as SMNVEV (reference sequence). As DNA, the CDR3 is TGTGCCAGCAGTTTCAGGGATAGGTACGAGCAGTACTTC. Its protein is CASSFRDRYEQYF.

Relative to its sample, this clone is medium-sized. V usage is TRBV4-3 and J usage is TRBJ2-3; D gene ambiguous. V was pared by 0 bases and J by 4 bases, with 11 bases between. From germline, CDR1 is LGHNA and CDR2 YSLEER. This CDR3 comprises 15 residues. As DNA, the CDR3 is TGCGCCAGCAGCCAAGATAGACTCGGAGCAGATACGCAGTATTTT. It encodes CASSQDRLGADTQYF.

This clone appeared once. V gene TRBV5-4 combines with J gene TRBJ2-7, with 9 bases fitting TRBD1. CDR3 length: 15 amino acids. CDR1 is SGHNT, CDR2 YYREEE, per germline (reference sequence). V gave up 4 bases and J gave up 0 bases; unmatched junction bases: 5. The DNA for the CDR3 is TGTGCCAGCAGCGATGACAGGGGGGGCTCCTACGAGCAGTACTTC. Protein product: CASSDDRGGSYEQYF.

This chain joins TRBV3-1 (or the pseudogene TRBV3-2) and TRBJ2-1; 7 nucleotides align to TRBD2. This CDR3 region has 15 residues. Trimming took 1 base from V and 4 from J; bases not matched to a gene: 4. The germline gives CDR1 LGHDT, CDR2 YNNKEL (reference sequence). The CDR3 DNA reads TGTGCCAGCAGCCAAGGCCAGCGGGATTACAATGAGCAGTTCTTC. This codes for CASSQGQRDYNEQFF.

The V call is TRBV25-1, the J call TRBJ1-1; D possibly corresponds to TRBD1 (6 bases). V was trimmed by 3 bases and J by 1 base, leaving 12 bases between them. The CDR3 runs to 15 residues. Germline values: CDR1 MGHDK, CDR2 SYGVNS. CDR3 amino acids: CASSEGGGRNTEAFF. The CDR3 DNA follows: TGTGCCAGCAGTGAGGGGGGCGGAAGGAACACTGAAGCTTTCTTT.

The gene calls are TRBV15 and TRBJ1-2, with D hard to call. Trimming pared 5 bases from V and 4 bases from J, leaving 17 bases between. Germline V gene lookup returns CDR1 LNHNV and CDR2 YYDKDF (reference sequence). The CDR3 consists of 15 residues. The CDR3 loop is CATSSLSEGGYGYTF. CDR3 DNA sequence: TGTGCCACCAGCTCCCTATCGGAGGGAGGCTATGGCTACACCTTC.

The J gene is TRBJ2-7, the V gene TRBV7-2, with D uncertain. V was clipped by 1 base and J by 3 bases, with 7 bases between them. Germline CDR1 SGHTA, CDR2 FQGNSA. This CDR3 spans 13 amino acids. CDR3: CASSLGGFYEQYF. CDR3 nucleotides: TGTGCCAGCAGCTTAGGCGGATTCTACGAGCAGTACTTC.

This chain uses TRBV4-2 with TRBJ2-2; the D is unclear. V shed 2 bases and J shed 10 bases, with 8 bases lying between them. The CDR3 runs 12 residues. Germline-derived CDR1 and CDR2 are LGHNA and YNFKEQ. This CDR3 reads CASSQLDEELFF. In DNA, the CDR3 is TGTGCCAGCAGCCAATTGGACGAGGAGCTGTTTTTT.

The J gene is TRBJ2-4, the V gene TRBV4-1; 8 bases are a match to TRBD1. The V gene end was trimmed by 5 bases and the J gene end by 4 bases; junction bases not matched to a gene: 4. CDR3 size: 14 residues. Germline lookup yields CDR1 MGHRA and CDR2 YSYEKL. For the CDR3, the DNA is TGCGCCAGCAGCGACCGGGACAGGAAAAACATTCAGTACTTC. Translated: CASSDRDRKNIQYF.

The chain uses TRBV5-6 and TRBJ1-2, with D possibly matching TRBD1 (6 bases). V was shortened by 2 bases and J by 8 bases, with 13 bases between the two germline ends. There are 13 residues in the CDR3. CDR1 and CDR2 from the germline V gene are SGHDT and YYEEEE. Written as DNA, the CDR3 is TGTGCCAGCAGCTTTACAGGGTTGTTAGGCTACACCTTC. Translating it yields CASSFTGLLGYTF.

The V and J genes are TRBV7-2 and TRBJ2-2; D uncertain. Trimming shortened V by 7 bases and J by 3 bases, and 12 bases separated the two germline ends. This CDR3 has 14 residues. CDR1 is SGHTA, CDR2 FQGNSA, per germline. The CDR3 sequence: CASTGRSYTGELFF. CDR3 sequence (DNA): TGTGCCAGCACCGGCAGGAGCTACACCGGGGAGCTGTTTTTT.

The J gene is TRBJ2-3, the V gene TRBV6-2 or TRBV6-3; 8 bases match TRBD2. The V gene's germline CDR1 is MNHEY and CDR2 SVGEGT. The length of the CDR3 is 16 residues. V lost 2 bases to trimming and J lost 0 bases; unmatched junction nucleotides: 4. In DNA, the CDR3 is TGTGCCAGCAGTTACCTAGCGGGCCCCAGCACAGATACGCAGTATTTT. Protein: CASSYLAGPSTDTQYF.

This chain connects TRBV7-6 to TRBJ2-7; 8 bases map to TRBD2. V lost 5 bases to trimming and J lost 5 bases; unmatched junction nucleotides: 11. Germline assignment: CDR1 SGHVS and CDR2 FNYEAQ. The CDR3 extends over 15 amino acids. CDR3 nucleotide sequence: TGTGCCAGCAGCCCCTCCGGGACTAGGTCTGACGAGCAGTACGTC. Amino acids: CASSPSGTRSDEQYV.

This chain joins TRBV5-6 and TRBJ1-5; unclear D gene. There are 18 residues in the CDR3. The V gene lost 2 bases and the J gene lost 0 bases, with 18 bases spanning the gap. Germline loops: CDR1 SGHDT, CDR2 YYEEEE. The chain's CDR3 is CASSFFLAVENSNQPQHF. The CDR3 nucleotides are TGTGCCAGCAGCTTTTTTCTTGCCGTTGAAAATAGCAATCAGCCCCAGCATTTT.

The J gene is TRBJ2-7, the V gene TRBV19; D is undetermined. Trimming left V 4 bases short and J 6 bases short, with 13 bases between. CDR1 is LNHDA, CDR2 SQIVND, per germline (reference sequence). CDR3 length equals 13 residues. The CDR3 sequence: CASSRAVPSEQYF. The DNA of the CDR3 is TGTGCCAGTAGTAGGGCAGTGCCGAGCGAGCAGTACTTC.

The chain combines TRBV5-1 with TRBJ2-2; TRBD1 matches 7 bases. This CDR3 is built from 15 residues. The V and J ends lost 1 base and 2 bases, in that order; junction bases with no gene match: 2. Per the germline V gene, CDR1 is SGHRS and CDR2 is YFSETQ. Written as DNA, the CDR3 is TGCGCCAGCAGCTTGCCAGGGGGAAACACCGGGGAGCTGTTTTTT. It specifies CASSLPGGNTGELFF.

The genes are TRBV6-5 and TRBJ2-7; D not resolved. V gave up 8 bases and J gave up 3 bases, with 14 bases separating them. Germline V gene data show CDR1 as MNHEY and CDR2 as SVGAGI. The CDR3 has 13 residues. The CDR3 sequence is CASGNTQFYEQYV. As DNA, the CDR3 is TGTGCCAGCGGAAACACGCAATTCTACGAGCAGTACGTC.

The V gene is TRBV7-2, the J gene TRBJ1-3, with a weak D call TRBD1 (5 bases). The CDR3 covers 15 residues. The V gene's germline CDR1 is SGHTA and CDR2 FQGNSA. Trimming pared 6 bases from V and 0 bases from J, leaving 12 bases between. CDR3 loop: CASRTSGRSGNTIYF. The CDR3 DNA reads as TGTGCCAGCAGGACATCAGGGCGCTCTGGAAACACCATATATTTT.

The rearrangement uses TRBV28 and TRBJ2-1; unclear D gene. Germline V CDR1 and CDR2: MDHEN, SYDVKM. V dropped 3 bases and J dropped 4 bases, with 13 bases sitting between them. This CDR3 has 15 amino acids. The DNA of the CDR3 is TGTGCCAGCAGTTTTCTTTCGAGGCGGTACAATGAGCAGTTCTTC. It yields the protein CASSFLSRRYNEQFF.